This TCR beta chain was profiled in a study of tumor and adjacent non-tumor tissue in lung cancer. Study in general: Histology: about a dozen adenocarcinoma, a couple of squamous cell carcinoma, 1 small cell lung cancer.

The template was RNA from unsorted bulk tissue. For this clonotype: What it binds is not known. It may be a read error: a sequence one base away is much more abundant.

The germline V gene has CDR1 SGHKS and CDR2 YYEKEE (reference sequence). CDR3 size: 15 residues. Study-wide findings and caveats: Tumor TCR diversity, when higher, was linked to shorter survival.

The library came from three nested PCR rounds adapted from ARM-PCR protocols. One entry per CDR3 protein results from TCRdb running MiXCR on the multiplex PCR reads. The sample lists about 80,000 distinct CDR3 sequences; roughly 72% were seen once. The sample consisted of lung tumor tissue. The rearrangement links TRBV5-5 to TRBJ2-5, with D perhaps TRBD2 (8 bases). This TCR was sampled from a woman aged 35 to 49 with non-small cell lung cancer. CDR3 DNA: TGTGGCAGCAGCAGGGGGGACGGGGGGGTTGAGACCCAGTACTTC. This gives the protein CGSSRGDGGVETQYF.